The sequence of this T cell receptor beta chain was determined in a study of shared clonotypes between healthy human individuals (dated by TCRdb to 2020 to 2022). In the study overall: A couple of women and a few men aged 18 to 49 years were included in the cohort. The study deeply sequenced blood TCR repertoires of about five healthy adults to estimate repertoire size and the extent of clonotype sharing between individuals. Different laboratories and diverse techniques were used to prepare libraries and sequence TCR repertoires, to increase sequencing depth and limit assay-specific biases. Per donor, three plates each were used for CD4 naive and CD4 memory, two for CD8 naive, and one for CD8 memory. Per donor, leukapheresis produced somewhere between about 0.9 and 9 billion PBMCs.

Donors were healthy HIV-negative adults with no recently reported acute infections or vaccinations. All donors were Caucasian adults living in Nashville, Tennessee, USA. CD4+ T cells were enriched through magnetic negative selection, after which naive cells were positively selected on CD45RA and the remaining negative fraction served as the memory subset. After blood collection by leukapheresis, PBMCs were isolated using Ficoll-Histopaque density gradient centrifugation and then cryopreserved in the vapor phase of liquid nitrogen. Analytical flow cytometry was used to check the purity and quantity of every magnetically sorted T cell population. Genomic DNA was isolated from each sorted fraction and quantified by UV absorbance on a Nanodrop 2000c. Using the deep immunoSEQ assay, multiplex PCR amplified TCR CDR3 regions from genomic DNA. For each cell subset, the extracted genomic DNA was distributed evenly across all wells of several immunoSEQ 96-well plates, and each plate served as one replicate. For sorted subsets, approximately 190 ng genomic DNA, equal to tens of thousands of T cell genomes, was loaded into each replicate PCR. Purified libraries were quantified with a Qubit 3.0 fluorometer, sized on a Bioanalyzer 2100, and re-quantified with the KAPA Library Quantification kit. A separate single-read 150-cycle Illumina NextSeq 550 flow cell was used to sequence each immunoSEQ 96-well plate. The authors' pipeline ran thus. Because the immunoSEQ output held only junctional sequences and lacked quality scores, the filtering could not match the filtering applied to full-length reads. To assign V/J genes and CDR3, sequences were annotated using PyIR, a Python wrapper for IgBLAST v1.9, with IMGT germline references. Reads were filtered out if the reads had weak V/J assignments (E-value above 1e-6), no CDR3, stop codons, out-of-frame junctions, or ambiguous translated residues. V3J clonotypes were defined by identical inferred V gene, J gene, and CDR3 amino acid sequence. Percentage overlap between repertoires was computed as shared unique clonotypes divided by the size of the smaller repertoire. RTK rarefaction, the Chao1 estimator, and Recon v2.1 estimates of unobserved clonotypes were used to assess repertoire richness. Generation probabilities were computed with OLGA for all TCRbeta clonotypes obtained by the gDNA method from several donors. TCRdb obtained this table from immuneACCESS and retained in-frame rearrangements with V and J assigned. These tables miss some clones; where compared with another copy, unresolved V genes account for less than half of the shortfall, and the remainder is unexplained. V and J calls plus clone size are reproduced from that table; the DNA served to infer D and trimming. Within this sample are a few hundred thousand clones, with roughly 97% of them counted one time only. The ten largest clonotypes hold approximately 0.057% of the sample.

Regarding this clone: This clone's antigen is unknown. No base quality information exists; no much larger clone differs at one position.

Summary of the overall study and its limitations: Higher generation probabilities were observed for clonotypes shared by all four sorted-subset donors than for non-shared clonotypes. Sampling was restricted to blood, and TCR repertoires in tissue are likely to differ from TCR repertoires in blood. Across a handful of donors, approximately 5% of naive CD4, more than 3% of naive CD8, 2.3% of memory CD4, and roughly 0.4% of memory CD8 clonotypes were shared. Even with the large sequencing depth, rarefaction of the sorted-subset datasets indicated that sequencing was incomplete. The small number of donors limited the genetic and exposure-history diversity represented. Pairwise subsampling led to the expectation that sequencing depth would affect the degree of clonotype sharing among donors. Larger estimated clonotype richness was generally found for naive subsets than for memory subsets.

Inclusive of the bounding cysteine and phenylalanine, the CDR3 is 12 residues long. Just the 36-base CDR3 DNA is kept, in frame starting at base 1. At the junction V is shortened by 7 bases and J by 9 bases; bases outside the gene matches: 8. Based on the germline V gene, the CDR1 and CDR2 sequences are MDHEN and SYDVKM. The rearranged chain carries TRBV28 and TRBJ1-1, with 7 bases in between that match TRBD1. The material sequenced was naive CD4+ T cells sorted from blood. Read against the paper, the sample's cell subset or site label means: CD45RA+ positively selected. This TCR was recovered from a woman younger than 45 in good health. For the CDR3, the sequence is CASTKGQLQAFF. The DNA reads TGTGCCAGCACCAAGGGACAGCTCCAAGCTTTCTTT.